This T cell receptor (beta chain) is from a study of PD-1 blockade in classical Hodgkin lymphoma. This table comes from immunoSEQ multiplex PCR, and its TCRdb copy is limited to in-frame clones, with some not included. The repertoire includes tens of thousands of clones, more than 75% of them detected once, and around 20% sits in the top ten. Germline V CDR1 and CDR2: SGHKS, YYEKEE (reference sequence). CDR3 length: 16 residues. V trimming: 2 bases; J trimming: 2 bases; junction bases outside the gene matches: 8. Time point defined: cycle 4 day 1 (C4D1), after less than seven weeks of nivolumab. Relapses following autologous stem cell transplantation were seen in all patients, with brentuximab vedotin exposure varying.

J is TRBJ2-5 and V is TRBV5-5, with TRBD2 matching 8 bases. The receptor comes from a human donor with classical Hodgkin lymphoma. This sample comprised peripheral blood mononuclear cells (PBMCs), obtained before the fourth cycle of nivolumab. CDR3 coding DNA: TGTGCCAGCAGCTTACTTCCGGGAGGGCCGCAAGAGACCCAGTACTTC. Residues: CASSLLPGGPQETQYF.